The rows below give T cell receptor beta chains drawn from one sample of a study of Ad26.COV2.S vaccination and SARS-CoV-2 variants. Measured with immunoSEQ multiplex PCR; TCRdb has only the in-frame clones, and not every one. The table has around 380,000 clones, 88% seen once. The starting material was peripheral blood, obtained in a trial of Ad26.COV2.S vaccine versus placebo. The receptors stem from a person aged 18 to 65 who received the Ad26.COV2.S COVID-19 vaccine or a placebo. Both conserved end residues are part of each CDR3. Each record gives: J gene, D gene, clone size, CDR3 length, V gene, CDR3 DNA, CDR3 protein. D genes are given only for firm matches. Clone size is stated in some rows and not others, as once, few, many or a class when expanded.

TRBJ1-2	TRBD1	-	14	TRBV6-5	TGTGCCAGCAGTTACTCGACAGGGAACTATGGCTACACCTTC	CASSYSTGNYGYTF
TRBJ1-3	-	-	13	TRBV11-3	TGTGCCAGCAGCTATAGCCCTGGAAACACCATATATTTT	CASSYSPGNTIYF
TRBJ2-2	TRBD2	-	15	TRBV5-6	TGTGCCAGCAGCTTTAGCGGGGGATACACCGGGGAGCTGTTTTTT	CASSFSGGYTGELFF
TRBJ1-2	-	once	14	TRBV13	TGTGCCAGCAGCGAGGGTCAGGGACCCTATGGCTACACCTTC	CASSEGQGPYGYTF
TRBJ2-1	TRBD2	-	18	TRBV28	TGTGCCAGCAGTTTCATCACTAGCGGGGGGACCTCCTACAATGAGCAGTTCTTC	CASSFITSGGTSYNEQFF
TRBJ2-7	-	-	11	TRBV25-1	TGTGCCAGCAGTGACAGAAGGGAGCAGTACTTC	CASSDRREQYF
TRBJ2-3	TRBD2	few	15	TRBV15	TGTGCCACCAGCAGAGGGGAGGGGTCGACAGATACGCAGTATTTT	CATSRGEGSTDTQYF
TRBJ2-3	-	-	11	TRBV5-1	TGCGCCAGCAGCTTTGACAGAAAGCAGTATTTT	CASSFDRKQYF
TRBJ1-3	-	-	15	TRBV19	TGTGCCAGTAGTATAGGGGACATACCTGGAAACACCATATATTTT	CASSIGDIPGNTIYF
TRBJ1-6	-	few	14	TRBV5-4	TGTGCCAGCAGCTCAGGGGTCGGCGGTTCGTCCCTCCACTTT	CASSSGVGGSSLHF
TRBJ1-4	-	-	15	TRBV3-1/TRBV3-2	TGTGCCAGCAGCCAAAGTGGGAGAACTAATGAAAAACTGTTTTTT	CASSQSGRTNEKLFF
TRBJ2-5	TRBD2	-	16	TRBV7-9	TGTGCCAGCAGCTTCGGGACTAGCGGGGGGGAGGAGACCCAGTACTTC	CASSFGTSGGEETQYF
TRBJ1-1	-	once	15	TRBV25-1	TGTGCCAGCAGTGCCGAGCTGGTGGGGCAGGGTGAAGCTTTCTTT	CASSAELVGQGEAFF
TRBJ1-2	TRBD1	-	14	TRBV5-4	TGTGCCAGCAGCCCCGACAGGGCAGACTATGGCTACACCTTC	CASSPDRADYGYTF
TRBJ2-7	TRBD1	-	15	TRBV6-6	TGTGCCAGCAGCAAGGGACAGGGCCCTACTAACGAGCAGTACTTC	CASSKGQGPTNEQYF
TRBJ1-2	-	-	13	TRBV18	TGTGCCAGCTCAACCGACCATAACTATGGCTACACCTTC	CASSTDHNYGYTF
TRBJ2-7	TRBD1	once	13	TRBV25-1	TGTGCCAGTCAACAGGGGGTGGCCTACGAGCAGTACTTC	CASQQGVAYEQYF
TRBJ2-7	TRBD1	-	15	TRBV23-1	TGCGCCAGCAGTCTTCACCGACAGGGTACCTACGAGCAGTACTTC	CASSLHRQGTYEQYF
TRBJ2-3	TRBD2	-	13	TRBV10-1	TGCGCCAGCAGTACTAGCGGTACAGATACGCAGTATTTT	CASSTSGTDTQYF
TRBJ1-5	-	-	13	TRBV30	TGTGCCTGGAGCCGTGAGGGCAATCAGCCCCAGCATTTT	CAWSREGNQPQHF
TRBJ2-7	TRBD2	once	13	TRBV2	TGTGCCAGCACCCGGGGGGGATCGTACGAGCAGTACTTC	CASTRGGSYEQYF
TRBJ2-1	-	-	13	TRBV27	TGTGCCAGCAGTTTATCGGGGCGGGATGAGCAGTTCTTC	CASSLSGRDEQFF
TRBJ1-6	-	few	13	TRBV7-9	TGTGCCAGCAGCTTAGACGGTGGGGGGGCCCTCCACTTT	CASSLDGGGALHF
TRBJ2-5	-	once	11	TRBV25-1	TGTGCCAGCAGTGAATCTCAGACCCAGTACTTC	CASSESQTQYF
TRBJ2-7	-	-	18	TRBV27	TGTGCCAGCAGTTTATCGCGAGGGGCGGGAGACAGGACCTACGAGCAGTACTTC	CASSLSRGAGDRTYEQYF
TRBJ1-1	TRBD1	few	15	TRBV5-1	TGCGCCAGCAGTTTCCTCGGGACAGGGGGCGATGAAGCTTTCTTT	CASSFLGTGGDEAFF
TRBJ1-3	-	-	12	TRBV7-9	TGTGCCGGCAAAGGTAGTGGAAACACCATATATTTT	CAGKGSGNTIYF
TRBJ1-1	TRBD1	-	14	TRBV5-1	TGCGCCAGCAGCCTGGAGCTAACAGGGGGTGAAGCTTTCTTT	CASSLELTGGEAFF
TRBJ2-1	TRBD1	-	16	TRBV4-1	TGCGCCAGCAGCCAAGACAGGACAGGGCTCTACAATGAGCAGTTCTTC	CASSQDRTGLYNEQFF
TRBJ2-7	-	-	12	TRBV10-2	TGCGCCAGCATTGGCGGCCCCTACGAGCAGTACTTC	CASIGGPYEQYF